Listed below are T cell receptor beta chains from one sample, sequenced in a study of T cells after yellow fever vaccination. Via MiXCR, TCRdb re-called the 5' RACE reads, giving one row per CDR3 protein. The sample shows just over 300,000 distinct CDR3 sequences, less than 4.5% of them seen only once. The specimen was PBMCs, collected on the day of the yellow fever booster vaccination. These receptors were collected from a man younger than 30 who received the YFV17D yellow fever vaccine. Both conserved end residues are part of each CDR3. The D gene is left open where the match is weak. Clone size appears in some rows only: once, few, many, or a class for an expanded clone.

J gene,clone size,CDR3 length,D gene,V gene,CDR3 DNA,CDR3 protein
TRBJ2-5,many,15,TRBD2,TRBV13,TGTGCCAGCAGCTCGGGGGGTCATCCGGCCGCGACCCAGTACTTC,CASSSGGHPAATQYF
TRBJ1-6,.,16,TRBD1,TRBV18,TGTGCCAGCTCCCCGACAGGGAAAGGTGGTTATTCACCCCTCCACTTT,CASSPTGKGGYSPLHF
TRBJ1-3,few,15,.,TRBV6-1,TGTGCCAGCAGTTGGACGGAAAACTCTGGAAACACCATATATTTT,CASSWTENSGNTIYF
TRBJ2-4,.,12,.,TRBV12-3/TRBV12-4,TGTGCCAGCAGAAATAACCTAAACATTCAGTACTTC,CASRNNLNIQYF
TRBJ2-2,many,13,.,TRBV29-1,TGCAGCGTAGGACAGCCCAACACCGGGGAGCTGTTTTTT,CSVGQPNTGELFF
TRBJ2-1,many,16,TRBD2,TRBV27,TGTGCCAGCAGAATGACTAGCGGGTACTCCTACAATGAGCAGTTCTTC,CASRMTSGYSYNEQFF
TRBJ1-1,few,13,.,TRBV6-5,TGTGCCAGCAGTTACGGGGAGGCCACTGAAGCTTTCTTT,CASSYGEATEAFF
TRBJ2-1,many,13,.,TRBV9,TGTGCCAGCAGCTTAGGCCCTAGCCCCGAGCAGTTCTTC,CASSLGPSPEQFF
TRBJ1-6,many,13,.,TRBV5-1,TGCGCCAGCAGCTTTGGCTATAATTCACCCCTCCACTTT,CASSFGYNSPLHF
TRBJ2-7,many,15,.,TRBV7-9,TGTGCCAGCAGCTTAGGAAGTGCGACGGGCTACGAGCAGTACTTC,CASSLGSATGYEQYF
TRBJ1-1,.,11,.,TRBV19,TGTGCCAGTATCAGGGAGGGCGAAGCTTTCTTT,CASIREGEAFF
TRBJ1-2,few,13,.,TRBV6-5,TGTGCCAGCGCGAGGGAGGAATGGGGTGGCTACACCTTC,CASAREEWGGYTF
TRBJ1-2,few,15,.,TRBV7-2,TGTGCCAGCAGCTTAGATGCGGGATTCGGCTATGGCTACACCTTC,CASSLDAGFGYGYTF
TRBJ2-2,many,15,TRBD1,TRBV18,TGTGCCAGCTCACGGGGACAGGGACACACCGGGGAGCTGTTTTTT,CASSRGQGHTGELFF
TRBJ1-1,many,12,.,TRBV7-9,TGTGCCAGCAGCTTGGGACGGTTTGAAGCTTTCTTT,CASSLGRFEAFF
TRBJ1-3,many,15,.,TRBV5-4,TGTGCCAGCAGCTCACAGACCTCGGGGGGAAACACCATATATTTT,CASSSQTSGGNTIYF
TRBJ1-2,many,15,TRBD1,TRBV27,TGTGCCAGCAGTTTAGGACAGGGGACGGCCTATGGCTACACCTTC,CASSLGQGTAYGYTF
TRBJ1-6,many,12,.,TRBV9,TGTGCCAGCAGCCAAAGGAATTCACCCCTCCACTTT,CASSQRNSPLHF
TRBJ2-5,.,18,TRBD2,TRBV5-4,TGTGCCAGCAGCCTTGGACTAGCGGGGGGAGCCCCGGGGGAGACCCAGTACTTC,CASSLGLAGGAPGETQYF
TRBJ1-1,many,15,.,TRBV12-3/TRBV12-4,TGTGCCAGCAGGTCGGGACGGATAGCTAACACTGAAGCTTTCTTT,CASRSGRIANTEAFF
TRBJ1-6,.,17,TRBD1,TRBV3-1,TGTGCCAGCAGCCAGGGGGGACAGGGCTTCGCTAATTCACCCCTCCACTTT,CASSQGGQGFANSPLHF
TRBJ2-2,.,15,TRBD1,TRBV18,TGTGCCAGCTCACCAAGGACAGGGGGCCCCGGGGAGCTGTTTTTT,CASSPRTGGPGELFF
TRBJ1-2,.,13,.,TRBV11-1,TGTGCCAGCAGCTTGGCACCCCACTATGGCTACACCTTC,CASSLAPHYGYTF
TRBJ2-4,many,16,TRBD1,TRBV5-1,TGCGCCAGCAGCGACACCGGGACAGGGGGGAAAAACATTCAGTACTTC,CASSDTGTGGKNIQYF
TRBJ1-5,few,15,.,TRBV7-2,TGTGCCAGCAGCACCGTCGGGGGTAGCAATCAGCCCCAGCATTTT,CASSTVGGSNQPQHF
TRBJ2-2,many,13,.,TRBV6-5,TGTGCCAGCAGTTGGGGGCTTGCCGGGGAGCTGTTTTTT,CASSWGLAGELFF
TRBJ2-5,many,13,.,TRBV4-1,TGCGCCAGCAGCCAGACTAGTCAAGAGACCCAGTACTTC,CASSQTSQETQYF